This T cell receptor (beta chain) came from a study of vaccination effects on CD4 cells after COVID-19 (dated by TCRdb to between 2021 and 2024). As for the study more broadly: Each participant got two doses of an mRNA SARS-CoV-2 vaccine, either BNT162b2 or mRNA-1273. SARS-CoV-2 spike-specific CD4+ TCR repertoires were compared before and after mRNA vaccination in COVID-19 convalescent patients and in infection-naive vaccine recipients. The full study included around ten COVID-19 convalescent patients and a handful of SARS-CoV-2-naive healthy vaccine recipients. Pre-vaccine samples were collected from two convalescent patients 16 days and one week before the first dose, corresponding to 142 and 148 days after COVID-19 diagnosis. In the study, cultures from other donors were sequenced using the Oncomine TCR Beta short-read assay on an Illumina iSeq 100. The research as a whole found: Both infection-induced and vaccine-induced clones contracted markedly at late post-vaccination timepoints, which is consistent with waning T cell responses. In convalescent patients, the post-vaccine spike-reactive repertoire consisted mainly of new vaccine-induced clones, largely distinct from infection-induced clones. Only a small number of convalescent patients were included, and no early post-infection timepoints were available, which limited the study.

The receptor library was made with the immunoSEQ multiplex PCR assay. DNA from the CD4+ T cells that had been cultured and isolated underwent TCR beta CDR3 sequencing. In the paper's pipeline: The analysis removed non-productive TCR sequences, trimmed reads to the CDR3 region, and retained only CDR3s that were 7 or more amino acids long. Antigen-specific clonotypes were identified using the MANAFEST web app by comparison of expansion in peptide wells against reference cultures. Positive clones required FDR<0.05 expansion versus reference and all other wells, odds ratio above 5, and frequency above 0.1% in two replicate wells. A clonotype was called cross-reactive if it was significantly expanded both in SARS-CoV-2 spike wells and in at least one common cold coronavirus spike condition. CDR3 similarity was assessed by Levenshtein distance with the stringdist R package, and unrooted trees were built with ape in R 3.6.1. Imported from immuneACCESS, the table was reduced by TCRdb to in-frame sequences with V and J called. These copies leave out some clones; in studies compared against another copy, an unresolved V gene accounts for under half, and the cause of the remainder is not known. The DNA gave D and trimming, while V, J and clone size come from that table. Present in this sample are fewer than 90,000 clones, 73% of which were seen just once. The top ten clones comprise over 4.5% of the sample.

The cysteine opens and the phenylalanine closes a CDR3 of 14 amino acids. Here the CDR3 DNA is all that survives: 42 bases in frame from base 1. Reading the germline V gene gives CDR1 SGHTA and CDR2 FQGTGA. V sheds 1 base and J sheds 5 bases, leaving 10 bases between their ends. A note on this clone: Its antigen is unknown. Base qualities are missing; no much larger clone stands one base away.

In the ViraFEST assay, PBMC were stimulated with viral peptide pools, and antigen-specific CD4+ T cell clonotypes were then identified by expansion using TCR sequencing. After 10 to 11 days of culture, CD4+ T cells were isolated with the EasySep CD4+ T cell isolation kit. Convalescent patients had PCR-confirmed SARS-CoV-2 infection between March and December 2020, before Alpha, Beta and Delta variants emerged in the United States. Roughly 2.1 million PBMC per well were cultured in IMDM with around 5% human AB serum, roughly 11 IU/ml IL-2 and gentamicin, plus 10 ug/ml peptides. A peptide pool from HIV-1 Nef was used as the negative control culture condition. On days 3 and 7, half of the culture medium was replaced with fresh IL-2-containing medium. Each peptide stimulation condition was cultured in triplicate wells unless otherwise noted. Using Ficoll-Paque Plus gradient centrifugation, PBMC were separated from whole blood and then either used fresh or cryopreserved at -140C. The QIAamp micro DNA kit was used to extract genomic DNA from the cultured CD4+ T cells.

The chain is made from TRBV7-3 and TRBJ2-3; a weak D assignment points to TRBD1 (5 bases agree). Sequenced here: CD4+ T cells from PBMCs cultured with HIV peptides, sampled before COVID-19 vaccination. This sample's cell subset or site label indicates: HIV-1 Nef peptide pool negative control/reference culture. This TCR came from a human donor who had a prior SARS-CoV-2 infection. CDR3 region: CASSLRAGKDTQYF. The nucleotide sequence is given as TGTGCCAGCAGCTTAAGGGCAGGGAAAGATACGCAGTATTTT.